This T cell receptor beta chain comes out of a study of OX40 agonist ivuxolimab in advanced cancers. Study-wide background: Participants averaged around 60 years of age (range roughly 23 to 85) and were around 80% male. Partial responses were observed in three patients, of whom one had hepatocellular carcinoma and two had cutaneous melanoma. Enrollees could have had prior anti-PD-1, anti-PD-L1 or anti-CTLA-4 therapy, which more than 30% had received. Study-wide results and caveats: What antigens the expanded peripheral T cells recognized was never established.

Profiling relied on immunoSEQ multiplex PCR, and the TCRdb table lists in-frame clones only, not all of them. The data hold about 35,000 clones, with less than 90% observed a single time. As to this clone: What it binds is unknown.

Germline-derived CDR1 and CDR2 are SGHTA and FQGNSA. The germline V and J ends were trimmed by 3 bases and 4 bases, with 6 bases remaining between them. The CDR3 loop spans 12 amino acids. The TCR originated in an adult with an advanced solid tumor such as melanoma, head and neck, liver or kidney cancer. The chain recombines TRBV7-2 with TRBJ1-2; D might be TRBD1 (5 bases). Material: CD4+ or CD8+ T cells sorted from blood, obtained in a trial of the OX40 agonist ivuxolimab. The CDR3 region has the DNA TGTGCCAGCAGCTTCCAGGGCTATGGCTACACCTTC. Translating it yields CASSFQGYGYTF.